This T cell receptor (beta chain) was identified in a study of blood T cell repertoires in COVID-19. Study-wide background: The samples span acute and convalescent COVID-19 from the United States, Italy and Spain. Sources were T cells, B-cell-depleted T cells, or PBMCs; the material itself was cDNA or gDNA.

Germline V gene data show CDR1 as MNHNY and CDR2 as SVGAGI (reference sequence). Trimming cost V 5 bases and J 3 bases; bases outside gene matches: 10. The length of the CDR3 is 16 residues. Authors' data handling: Researchers report that nucleated cell counts were estimated from reference gene primer amplification. Some clones are missing from TCRdb's copy, which holds only in-frame ones; the method was immunoSEQ multiplex PCR. V, J and clone size are taken as reported in that table, and D and trimming were inferred from the DNA itself. The data hold tens of thousands of clones, with roughly 76% observed a single time.

The sample taken for sequencing was peripheral blood. The sequence was obtained from an elderly woman with active or convalescent COVID-19. The V gene is TRBV6-6, the J gene TRBJ1-3; 7 bases are shared with TRBD1. The CDR3 DNA follows: TGTGCCAGCAGTCACACGACCAGGGGGGTTGGAAACACCATATATTTT. Protein product: CASSHTTRGVGNTIYF.